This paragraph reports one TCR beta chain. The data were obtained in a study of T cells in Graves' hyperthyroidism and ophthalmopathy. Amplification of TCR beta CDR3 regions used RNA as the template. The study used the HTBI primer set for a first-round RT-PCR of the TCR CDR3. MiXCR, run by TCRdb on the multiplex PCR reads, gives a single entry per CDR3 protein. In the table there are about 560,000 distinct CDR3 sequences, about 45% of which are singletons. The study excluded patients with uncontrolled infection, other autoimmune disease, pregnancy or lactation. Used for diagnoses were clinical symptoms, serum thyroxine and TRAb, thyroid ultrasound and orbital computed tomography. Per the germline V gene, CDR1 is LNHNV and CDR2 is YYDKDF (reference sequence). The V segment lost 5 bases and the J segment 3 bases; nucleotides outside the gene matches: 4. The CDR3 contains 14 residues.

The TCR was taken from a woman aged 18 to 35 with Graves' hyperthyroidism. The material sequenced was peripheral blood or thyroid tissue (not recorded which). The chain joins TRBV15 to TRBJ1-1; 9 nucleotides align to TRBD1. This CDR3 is CATSSGQGHTEAFF. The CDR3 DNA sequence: TGTGCCACCAGCTCTGGACAGGGGCACACTGAAGCTTTCTTT.